The clone carrying this T cell receptor beta chain was detected only a few times. Its target is not known. This specimen belongs to a study of memory CD4+ T cells and cytomegalovirus serostatus. Study results and limitations: Median bootstrapped AUC for CMV status was just over 0.94 originally, approximately 0.9 US-trained.

The sort gate was single viable CD3+CD4+CD8-CD45RO+ cells for memory CD4+ T cells. Serostatus was set by detecting CMV pp150, pp28, p38, p52 IgG. Profiling relied on immunoSEQ multiplex PCR, and the TCRdb table lists in-frame clones only, not all of them. The sample includes under 70,000 clones, about 81% of them seen just once. The sequence was obtained from an adult in good health and CMV-seronegative. The specimen sequenced was memory CD4+ T cells from blood.

The chain's CDR3 is CASSSRQADTDTQYF. CDR3 bases: TGTGCCAGCAGCTCCCGACAGGCCGATACAGATACGCAGTATTTT. The chain carries TRBV7-6 and TRBJ2-3; maybe TRBD1 (6 bases). This CDR3 contains 15 residues. The V end was cut by 4 bases, the J end by 3 bases, with 14 bases between. Germline-derived CDR1 and CDR2 are SGHVS and FNYEAQ.